This T cell receptor beta chain comes out of a study of OX40 agonist ivuxolimab in advanced cancers. Germline V gene lookup returns CDR1 MNHNS and CDR2 SASEGT. This CDR3 is 15 amino acids long. Trimming left V 0 bases short and J 3 bases short, with 11 bases between. The investigators sampled blood at baseline, at cycle 4 day 1, and at cycle 7 day 1. The table came from immunoSEQ multiplex PCR; TCRdb's copy has only in-frame clones and leaves some out. Of 60,000 to 85,000 clones detected, roughly 80% appear once; the ten largest clones hold 1.5% to 2%. This rearrangement joins TRBV6-1 to TRBJ1-2; possible D gene TRBD1, 6 bases. The sequence derives from an adult with an advanced solid tumor such as melanoma, head and neck, liver or kidney cancer. The sample here was CD4+ or CD8+ T cells sorted from blood, taken in a trial of the OX40 agonist ivuxolimab. The CDR3 DNA reads as TGTGCCAGCAGTGAAGCGCCCACAGGGCACTATGGCTACACCTTC. Translated: CASSEAPTGHYGYTF.